The present T cell receptor (beta chain) was sequenced within a study of blood T cells in healthy people across ages. The germline V gene encodes CDR1 MNHNS and CDR2 SASEGT. The CDR3 has 14 amino acids. Alongside a J-beta primer mix, a sample-barcoded 5' primer served in a second PCR lasting about 6 to 11 cycles. No fewer than 2.5 million CDR3-containing paired-end reads came from each sample. TCRdb recomputed calls from the 5' RACE reads with MiXCR, one row per CDR3 protein. The sample records around 1.5 million distinct CDR3 sequences, roughly 59% being singletons. The clonotype comes from a man between 18 and 35 years old in good health. The source material was blood. The chain has TRBV6-1 and TRBJ2-4; D is ambiguous. The assigned J gene may be wrong: the sequence end matches TRBJ2-7 better. Here the CDR3 DNA reads TGTGCCAGCAGTGAAGTGTCAGGTAGCCACGAGCAGTACTTC. Residues: CASSEVSGSHEQYF.